This T cell receptor (beta chain) was identified during a study of blood T cells in healthy people across ages. The authors ran a second PCR of about 6 to 11 cycles using a sample-barcoded 5' primer and a J-beta primer mix. TCRdb called the 5' RACE reads again in MiXCR, with one record for every CDR3 protein. The sample shows fewer than 750,000 distinct CDR3 sequences, 40% to 65% of them seen only once. Per-sample yields of isolated PBMCs were at least 6 million. Extraction yielded at least 6 micrograms of total RNA per sample. CDR1 MNHEY and CDR2 SMNVEV come from the germline V gene (reference sequence). V was pared by 5 bases and J by 3 bases, with 17 bases between. There are 15 residues in the CDR3.

The sample was blood. This TCR derives from an elderly woman in good health. This chain connects TRBV27 to TRBJ2-7, with TRBD2 as a possible D gene (7 bases). This CDR3 reads CASSTVGGGYYEQYF. The DNA for the CDR3 is TGTGCCAGCAGTACTGTGGGAGGGGGTTACTACGAGCAGTACTTC.